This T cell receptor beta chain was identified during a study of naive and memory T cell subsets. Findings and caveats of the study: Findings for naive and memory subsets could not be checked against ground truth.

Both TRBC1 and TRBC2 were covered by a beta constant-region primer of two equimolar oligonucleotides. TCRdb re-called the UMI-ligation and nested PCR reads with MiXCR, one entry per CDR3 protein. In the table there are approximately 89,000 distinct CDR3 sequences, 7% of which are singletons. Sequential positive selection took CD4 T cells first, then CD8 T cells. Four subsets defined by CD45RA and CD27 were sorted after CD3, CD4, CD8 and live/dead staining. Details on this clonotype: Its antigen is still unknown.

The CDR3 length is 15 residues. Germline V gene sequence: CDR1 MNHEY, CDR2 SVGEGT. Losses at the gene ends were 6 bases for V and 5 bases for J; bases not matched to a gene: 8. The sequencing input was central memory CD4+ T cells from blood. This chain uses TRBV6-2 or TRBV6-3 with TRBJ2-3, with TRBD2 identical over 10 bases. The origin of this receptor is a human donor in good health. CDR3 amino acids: CASSQLAGPKDTQYF. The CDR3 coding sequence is TGTGCCAGCAGCCAACTAGCGGGGCCTAAAGATACGCAGTATTTT.